This is a list of T cell receptor beta chains from one sample in a study of PD-L1 blockade in urothelial cancer. This table comes from immunoSEQ multiplex PCR, and its TCRdb copy is limited to in-frame clones, with some not included. Of approximately 36,000 clones in the sample, roughly 82% were seen once. Sample: PBMCs, taken around atezolizumab (anti-PD-L1) treatment. These receptors all come from a man aged 40-50 years with urothelial cancer. CDR3s include the opening cysteine and the closing phenylalanine or tryptophan. D genes are given only for firm matches. Only part of the rows carry a size: once, few, many, or a class if the clone is expanded.

TRBV6-5,-,12,TRBJ1-2,-,TGTGCCAGCTTCGGGTCTGCCTATGGCTACACCTTC,CASFGSAYGYTF
TRBV18,TRBD1,15,TRBJ2-1,-,TGTGCCAGCTCCCCCCAGGGGGCCGAAAGCAATGAGCAGTTCTTC,CASSPQGAESNEQFF
TRBV5-1,TRBD2,16,TRBJ2-3,-,TGCGCCAGCAGCTCAGGACTAGCGGGTCACACAGATACGCAGTATTTT,CASSSGLAGHTDTQYF
TRBV5-6,-,14,TRBJ1-5,-,TGTGCCAGCAGCTTCTATTATAGCAATCAGCCCCAGCATTTT,CASSFYYSNQPQHF
TRBV13,-,15,TRBJ1-2,-,TGTGCCAGCTCTCCTTCCCCCAGGGGAAACTATGGCTACACCTTC,CASSPSPRGNYGYTF
TRBV29-1,-,16,TRBJ1-1,-,TGCAGCGCTCACCCACTAGGGGGGGGCCTGAACACTGAAGCTTTCTTT,CSAHPLGGGLNTEAFF
TRBV7-9,TRBD1,14,TRBJ2-5,-,TGTGCCAGCAGCCCCGGACAGGGGGCAAAGACCCAGTACTTC,CASSPGQGAKTQYF
TRBV28,-,13,TRBJ1-5,-,TGTGCCAGCAGAACACAGGGTAATCAGCCCCAGCATTTT,CASRTQGNQPQHF
TRBV5-5,TRBD1,15,TRBJ2-1,-,TGTGCCAGCAGCTTGGGCAGGGGGCTTTACAATGAGCAGTTCTTC,CASSLGRGLYNEQFF
TRBV4-2,TRBD2,16,TRBJ2-1,-,TGTGCCAGCAGCCAAGCTAGCGGCAGCTCCTACAATGAGCAGTTCTTC,CASSQASGSSYNEQFF
TRBV6-1,-,13,TRBJ2-7,-,TGTGCCAGCAGGACTCCGCCCTCCTACGAGCAGTACTTC,CASRTPPSYEQYF
TRBV6-5,-,15,TRBJ1-5,few,TGTGCCAGCCTGGTAGACTCCATGAATAGTCAGCCCCAGCATTTT,CASLVDSMNSQPQHF
TRBV27,TRBD2,16,TRBJ2-4,-,TGTGCCAGCAGTTTAGTCACTAGCGGGAGGAACGGCATTCAGTACTTC,CASSLVTSGRNGIQYF
TRBV7-7,TRBD2,15,TRBJ2-1,-,TGTGCTAGCAGTCCACTAGCGGGAGGGCCAGGTGAGCAGTTCTTC,CASSPLAGGPGEQFF
TRBV27,-,14,TRBJ2-2,-,TGTGCCAGCAGTTTTGAGGAGACGACCGGGGAGCTGTTTTTT,CASSFEETTGELFF
TRBV27,-,13,TRBJ2-1,-,TGTGCCAGCAGTTTTCTTCTCTACAATGAGCAGTTCTTC,CASSFLLYNEQFF
TRBV29-1,TRBD1,14,TRBJ1-4,once,TGCAGCGTCGGACAGGGAACAACTAATGAAAAACTGTTTTTT,CSVGQGTTNEKLFF
TRBV19,-,13,TRBJ2-7,-,TGTGCCAGTAGTATAGCTAGTACCTACGAGCAGTACTTC,CASSIASTYEQYF
TRBV18,TRBD1,16,TRBJ2-2,-,TGTGCCAGCTCACCGCGCGGGACAGGGGGTACCGGGGAGCTGTTTTTT,CASSPRGTGGTGELFF
TRBV7-9,TRBD1,14,TRBJ1-5,-,TGTGCCAGCAGCTTCGGGACAGGGAATCAGCCCCAGCATTTT,CASSFGTGNQPQHF
TRBV9,TRBD1,15,TRBJ1-1,few,TGTGCCAGCAGCGTCGCAGGGGGCAGTGGCACTGAAGCTTTCTTT,CASSVAGGSGTEAFF
TRBV5-1,TRBD2,16,TRBJ2-2,once,TGCGCCAGCAGCCCCACTAGCGGGGTGAACACCGGGGAGCTGTTTTTT,CASSPTSGVNTGELFF
TRBV6-1,TRBD1,15,TRBJ2-7,-,TGTGCCAGCAGGGACAACAGGGGGCGCGTTCTCGAGCAGTACTTC,CASRDNRGRVLEQYF
TRBV28,-,17,TRBJ1-1,-,TGTGCCAGCAGTTTAAATGGATTCACAGGCGGGAACACTGAAGCTTTCTTT,CASSLNGFTGGNTEAFF
TRBV10-3,TRBD1,14,TRBJ2-3,-,TGTGCCACCGCGACAGGGGGGCCCACAGATACGCAGTATTTT,CATATGGPTDTQYF
TRBV7-3,-,14,TRBJ2-7,-,TGTGCCAGCAGCTTATTGGCTAGCACTCACGAGCAGTACTTC,CASSLLASTHEQYF
TRBV5-8,TRBD1,15,TRBJ1-4,-,TGTGCCAGCAGCTTAGCCGGGACAGGGGGCGAAAAACTGTTTTTT,CASSLAGTGGEKLFF
TRBV7-2,TRBD1,14,TRBJ1-2,-,TGTGCCAGCAGCTTGGACAGGCGGGGTTATGGCTACACCTTC,CASSLDRRGYGYTF
TRBV19,-,12,TRBJ1-2,-,TGTGCCAGTAGTATCCGGGGCTATGGCTACACCTTC,CASSIRGYGYTF
TRBV6-4,-,14,TRBJ2-2,once,TGTGCCAGCAGTGGGGACTCTACTCCCGGGGAGCTGTTTTTT,CASSGDSTPGELFF
TRBV6-5,TRBD2,15,TRBJ2-1,-,TGTGCCAGCAGAGTAGCGGGAGGGCCCTCGGATGAGCAGTTCTTC,CASRVAGGPSDEQFF
TRBV19,-,15,TRBJ1-5,-,TGTGCCAGTAGTACGCACACGAGGAGCAATCAGCCCCAGCATTTT,CASSTHTRSNQPQHF
TRBV19,-,15,TRBJ1-1,few,TGTGCCAGTAGTATCCCGGGGTGGGGGAACACTGAAGCTTTCTTT,CASSIPGWGNTEAFF
TRBV19,TRBD2,21,TRBJ2-1,once,TGTGCCAGTAGTATTAGAGGTGCGGGACTAGCGGCCTCCAGCTCCTACAATGAGCAGTTCTTC,CASSIRGAGLAASSSYNEQFF
TRBV5-4,-,15,TRBJ2-7,-,TGTGCCAGCAGCCGAATGCAGGGGTCAACCTACGAGCAGTACTTC,CASSRMQGSTYEQYF
TRBV5-1,TRBD2,16,TRBJ2-1,-,TGCGCCAGCAGCTTGAACCCTAGCGGCTCCTACAATGAGCAGTTCTTC,CASSLNPSGSYNEQFF
TRBV29-1,-,14,TRBJ2-2,-,TGCAGCGTTGGGCCAACGGGAATCACCGGGGAGCTGTTTTTT,CSVGPTGITGELFF
TRBV19,TRBD2,17,TRBJ2-1,-,TGTGCCAGTAGTATAACCCCGCGGGAGGGCGCCTACAATGAGCAGTTCTTC,CASSITPREGAYNEQFF
TRBV5-1,TRBD2,16,TRBJ2-1,few,TGCGCCAGCAGCTTATATAGCGGGAGCCGGGGCAATGAGCAGTTCTTC,CASSLYSGSRGNEQFF
TRBV10-3,-,13,TRBJ2-3,-,TGTGCCATCTCAGGGGAGGGGGCAGATACGCAGTATTTT,CAISGEGADTQYF
TRBV6-4,-,13,TRBJ1-2,-,TGTGCCAGCGGAGGCAGAACTAACTATGGCTACACCTTC,CASGGRTNYGYTF
TRBV5-4,-,13,TRBJ1-2,-,TGTGCCAGCAGCCACGGACAGAACTATGGCTACACCTTC,CASSHGQNYGYTF
TRBV7-9,-,14,TRBJ2-3,-,TGTGCCAGCAGCTTAGCCAGTGCGGGAGATACGCAGTATTTT,CASSLASAGDTQYF
TRBV28,TRBD1,13,TRBJ1-2,-,TGTGCCAGCAGGGGACAGGGAGGATATGGCTACACCTTC,CASRGQGGYGYTF
TRBV19,TRBD2,17,TRBJ2-7,-,TGTGCCAGTAGTGCCTTACTCCCTGCGGGAGGTGTTGGCGAGCAGTACTTC,CASSALLPAGGVGEQYF
TRBV7-3,-,15,TRBJ1-1,-,TGTGCCAGCAGCCCTGGGGGAGGGCCGAACACTGAAGCTTTCTTT,CASSPGGGPNTEAFF
TRBV5-4,TRBD2,16,TRBJ2-5,-,TGTGCCAGCAGCGGGGGGACTAGCGGGACTCAAGAGACCCAGTACTTC,CASSGGTSGTQETQYF
TRBV9,TRBD2,18,TRBJ2-1,-,TGTGCCAGCAGCTTCCCCCCGGGGACTAGCGGAAATCGGTATGAGCAGTTCTTC,CASSFPPGTSGNRYEQFF